This T cell receptor (beta chain) appears in the sequencing data of a study of beta chain features in type 1 diabetes. The length of the CDR3 is 15 residues. The germline V gene has CDR1 SNHLY and CDR2 FYNNEI. The V end lost 3 bases, the J end lost 0 bases, and 10 bases lay between the germline ends. Of the isolated RNA, all was reverse transcribed, and so the sequenced material was expressed TCRB transcripts. Here immunoSEQ multiplex PCR was the method, and the copy in TCRdb shows in-frame clones only, minus some. The sample holds under 950,000 clones; roughly a sixth are singletons and the top ten take about 0.02%.

The sample was naive CD4+ T cells from blood. The source of this sequence is a woman aged 18-29 years in good health. The chain uses TRBV2 and TRBJ2-3; D not certain. CDR3 sequence reads: CASSDGAVSTDTQYF. The DNA of the CDR3 is TGTGCCAGCAGTGATGGCGCGGTGAGCACAGATACGCAGTATTTT.